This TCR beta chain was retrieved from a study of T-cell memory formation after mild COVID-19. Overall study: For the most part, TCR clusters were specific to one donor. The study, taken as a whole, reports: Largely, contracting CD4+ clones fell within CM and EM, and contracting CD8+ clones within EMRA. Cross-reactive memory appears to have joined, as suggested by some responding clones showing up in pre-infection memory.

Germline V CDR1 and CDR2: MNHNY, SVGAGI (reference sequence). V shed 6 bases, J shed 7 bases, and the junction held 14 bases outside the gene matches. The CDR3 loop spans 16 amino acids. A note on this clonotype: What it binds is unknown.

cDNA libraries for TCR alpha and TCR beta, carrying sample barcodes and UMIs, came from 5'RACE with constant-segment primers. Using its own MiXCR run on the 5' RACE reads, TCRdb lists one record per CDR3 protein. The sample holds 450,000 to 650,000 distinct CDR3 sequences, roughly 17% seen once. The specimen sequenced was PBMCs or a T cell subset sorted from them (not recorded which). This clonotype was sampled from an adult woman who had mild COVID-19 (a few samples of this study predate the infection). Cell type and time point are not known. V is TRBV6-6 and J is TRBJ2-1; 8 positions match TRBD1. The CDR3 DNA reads TGTGCCAGCAGCGCAGAGGGGACAGGTGGAAGGAATGAGCAGTTCTTC. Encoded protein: CASSAEGTGGRNEQFF.